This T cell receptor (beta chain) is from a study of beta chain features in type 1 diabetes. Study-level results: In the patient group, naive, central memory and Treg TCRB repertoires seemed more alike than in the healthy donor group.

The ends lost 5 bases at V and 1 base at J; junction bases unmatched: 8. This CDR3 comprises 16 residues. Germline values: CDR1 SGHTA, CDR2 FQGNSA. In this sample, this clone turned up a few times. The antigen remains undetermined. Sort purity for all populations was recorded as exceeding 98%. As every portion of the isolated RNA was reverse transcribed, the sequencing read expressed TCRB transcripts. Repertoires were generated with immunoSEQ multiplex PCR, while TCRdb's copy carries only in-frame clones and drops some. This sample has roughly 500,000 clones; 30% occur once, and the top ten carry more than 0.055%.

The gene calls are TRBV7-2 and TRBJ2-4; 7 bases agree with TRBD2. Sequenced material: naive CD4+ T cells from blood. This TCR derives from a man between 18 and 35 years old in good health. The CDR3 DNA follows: TGTGCCAGCAGCCCTTTCGGGGGGTGGGCCAAAAACATTCAGTACTTC. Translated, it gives CASSPFGGWAKNIQYF.